This T cell receptor (beta chain) was obtained from a study of T cell responses to AZD1222 COVID-19 vaccine. Findings and limits, study-wide: The study sampled repertoires only after the peak T cell response. A reported finding is that nearly half of spike-specific TCRs target unmutated variant regions. Seropositive AZD1222 recipients at baseline numbered only five or six.

About this clone: Its antigen is not identified.

The CDR3 spans 20 residues. Germline V CDR1 and CDR2: SGDLS, YYNGEE. V lost 3 bases and J lost 0, with 22 bases in between. Libraries were prepared by immunoSEQ multiplex PCR; TCRdb keeps only in-frame clonotypes and omits some of them. The sample contains some 85,000 clones, 91% of which appear only once. This TCR was recovered from an adult in good health. The chain carries TRBV9 and TRBJ2-6; TRBD2 is a possible D gene (7 bases). The starting material was peripheral blood, obtained on day 0 of AZD1222 vaccination. DNA for the CDR3: TGTGCCAGCAGCGCTACCTACAGGGAGGGGCTGAGCTCTGGGGCCAACGTCCTGACTTTC. It specifies CASSATYREGLSSGANVLTF.